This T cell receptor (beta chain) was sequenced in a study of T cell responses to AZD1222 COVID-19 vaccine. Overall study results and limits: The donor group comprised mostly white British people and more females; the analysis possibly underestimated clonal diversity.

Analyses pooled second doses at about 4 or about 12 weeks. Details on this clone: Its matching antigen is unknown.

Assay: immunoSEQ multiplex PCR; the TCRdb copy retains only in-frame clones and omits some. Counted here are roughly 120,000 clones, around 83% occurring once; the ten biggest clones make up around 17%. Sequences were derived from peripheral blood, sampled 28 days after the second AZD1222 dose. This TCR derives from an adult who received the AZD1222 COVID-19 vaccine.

Here the CDR3 reads CAVTGDWAGNTIYF. The CDR3, as DNA: TGTGCAGTAACAGGGGACTGGGCTGGAAACACCATATATTTT. V is TRBV10-3 and J is TRBJ1-3; the match to TRBD1 covers 7 bases. CDR1 and CDR2 (germline): ENHRY, SYGVKD. The CDR3 is 14 residues long.